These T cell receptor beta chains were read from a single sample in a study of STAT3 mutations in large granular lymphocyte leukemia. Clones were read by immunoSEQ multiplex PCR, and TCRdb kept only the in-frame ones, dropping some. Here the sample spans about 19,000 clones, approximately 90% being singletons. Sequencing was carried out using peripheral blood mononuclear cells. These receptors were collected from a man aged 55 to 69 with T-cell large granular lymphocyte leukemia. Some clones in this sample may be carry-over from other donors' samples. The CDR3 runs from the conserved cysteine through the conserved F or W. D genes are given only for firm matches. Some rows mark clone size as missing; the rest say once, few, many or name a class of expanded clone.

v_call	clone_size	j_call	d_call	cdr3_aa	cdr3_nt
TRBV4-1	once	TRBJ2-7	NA	CASSQAPGQSSYEQYF	TGCGCCAGCAGCCAAGCCCCCGGACAGTCATCCTACGAGCAGTACTTC
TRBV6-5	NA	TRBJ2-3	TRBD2	CASLRSGSRTDTQYF	TGTGCCAGCCTCCGTAGCGGGAGTAGGACAGATACGCAGTATTTT
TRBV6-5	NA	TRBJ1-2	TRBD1	CASSPTGGYGYTF	TGTGCCAGCAGCCCGACAGGGGGCTATGGCTACACCTTC
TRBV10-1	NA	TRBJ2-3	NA	CASSESRGTDTQYF	TGCGCCAGCAGTGAGTCTAGGGGGACAGATACGCAGTATTTT
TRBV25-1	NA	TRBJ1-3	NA	CASSEYGNTIYF	TGTGCCAGCAGTGAATACGGAAACACCATATATTTT
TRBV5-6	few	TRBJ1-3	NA	CASSLPGQSLGNTIYF	TGTGCCAGCAGTTTACCGGGACAATCTCTGGGAAACACCATATATTTT
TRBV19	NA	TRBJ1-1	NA	CASSIAEGREAFF	TGTGCCAGTAGTATCGCGGAGGGCAGGGAAGCTTTCTTT
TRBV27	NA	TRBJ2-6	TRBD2	CASSPRDYGANVLTF	TGTGCCAGCAGTCCCCGGGACTATGGGGCCAACGTCCTGACTTTC
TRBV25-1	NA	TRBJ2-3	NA	CASSEWVGQKADTQYF	TGTGCCAGCAGTGAATGGGTTGGTCAAAAGGCAGATACGCAGTATTTT
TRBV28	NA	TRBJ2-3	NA	CASKMAERYSTDTQYF	TGTGCCAGCAAGATGGCTGAGCGGTATAGCACAGATACGCAGTATTTT
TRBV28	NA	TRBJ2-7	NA	CASSFPPEQYF	TGTGCCAGCAGTTTTCCACCCGAGCAGTACTTC
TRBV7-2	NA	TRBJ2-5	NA	CASSLEWETQYF	TGTGCCAGCAGCTTAGAGTGGGAGACCCAGTACTTC
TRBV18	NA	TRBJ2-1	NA	CASSAGQGGNEQFF	TGTGCCAGCTCAGCCGGGCAGGGGGGCAATGAGCAGTTCTTC
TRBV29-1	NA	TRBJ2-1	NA	CSATGHPTDEQFF	TGCAGCGCCACGGGGCACCCGACGGATGAGCAGTTCTTC
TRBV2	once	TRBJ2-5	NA	CASSEGRVGIETQYF	TGTGCCAGCAGTGAAGGGAGGGTGGGCATAGAGACCCAGTACTTC
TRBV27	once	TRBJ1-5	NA	CASSLDGAQPQHF	TGTGCCAGCAGTCTGGACGGAGCCCAACCCCAGCATTTT
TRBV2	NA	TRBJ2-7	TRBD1	CASSAGTGGFSYEQYF	TGTGCCAGCAGTGCCGGAACAGGGGGCTTTTCCTACGAGCAGTACTTC
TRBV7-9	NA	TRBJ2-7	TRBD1	CASRQGEINYEQYF	TGTGCCAGCAGACAGGGGGAGATTAACTACGAGCAGTACTTC
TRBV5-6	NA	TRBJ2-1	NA	CASSLERTRGYNEQFF	TGTGCCAGCAGCTTGGAAAGGACTAGGGGGTACAATGAGCAGTTCTTC
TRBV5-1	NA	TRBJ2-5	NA	CASSLGQIQETQYF	TGCGCCAGCAGCTTGGGACAGATTCAAGAGACCCAGTACTTC
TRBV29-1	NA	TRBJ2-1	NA	CSVEDRGAHEQFF	TGCAGCGTTGAAGATCGGGGGGCCCATGAGCAGTTCTTC
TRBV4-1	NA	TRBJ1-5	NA	CASSQDPHGSSPQHF	TGCGCCAGCAGCCAAGACCCCCACGGAAGCTCGCCCCAGCATTTT
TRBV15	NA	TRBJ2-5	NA	CATSRDFQETQYF	TGTGCCACCAGCAGAGACTTCCAAGAGACCCAGTACTTC
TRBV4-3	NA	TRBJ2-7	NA	CASSQSSYEQYF	TGCGCCAGCAGCCAAAGCTCCTACGAGCAGTACTTC
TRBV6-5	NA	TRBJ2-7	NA	CASQKGYYDEQYF	TGTGCCAGCCAAAAAGGGTATTACGACGAGCAGTACTTC
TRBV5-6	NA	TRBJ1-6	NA	CASSSSLGGGNSPLHF	TGTGCCAGCAGCTCCTCTCTCGGGGGTGGTAATTCACCCCTCCACTTT
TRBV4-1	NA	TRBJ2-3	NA	CASSHPLGVEYF	TGCGCCAGCAGCCATCCCCTCGGGGTTGAGTATTTT
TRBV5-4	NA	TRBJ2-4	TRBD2	CASSLGLAGGGNIQYF	TGTGCCAGCAGCTTGGGCCTAGCGGGGGGAGGAAACATTCAGTACTTC
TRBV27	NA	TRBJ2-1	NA	CASSTPTGDPRGNEQFF	TGTGCCAGCAGTACTCCCACGGGGGACCCGAGAGGCAATGAGCAGTTCTTC
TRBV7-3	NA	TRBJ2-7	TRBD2	CASSPWGGSTDEQYF	TGTGCCAGCAGCCCCTGGGGGGGTAGCACGGACGAGCAGTACTTC
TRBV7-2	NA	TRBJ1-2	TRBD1	CASSFDRGRRGYTF	TGTGCCAGCAGCTTCGACAGGGGGCGACGGGGCTACACCTTC
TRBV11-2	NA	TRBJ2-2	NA	CASSLGSRGELFF	TGTGCCAGCAGCTTAGGTAGTCGTGGGGAGCTGTTTTTT
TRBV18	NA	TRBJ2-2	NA	CASSPWMGADTGELFF	TGTGCCAGCTCACCTTGGATGGGGGCCGACACCGGGGAGCTGTTTTTT
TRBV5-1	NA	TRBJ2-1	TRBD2	CASSSGLAGGPRNEQFF	TGCGCCAGCAGCTCGGGACTAGCGGGAGGGCCGAGGAATGAGCAGTTCTTC
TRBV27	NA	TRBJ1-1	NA	CASSSTYRVNTEAFF	TGTGCCAGCAGTTCCACCTACCGGGTTAACACTGAAGCTTTCTTT
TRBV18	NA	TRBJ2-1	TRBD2	CASSPPQRGLGSYNEQFF	TGTGCCAGCTCACCACCCCAACGAGGACTAGGTTCCTACAATGAGCAGTTCTTC
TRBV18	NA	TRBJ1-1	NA	CASSRGLGGPEAFF	TGTGCCAGCTCACGGGGGTTGGGGGGACCTGAAGCTTTCTTT
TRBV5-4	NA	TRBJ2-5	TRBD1	CASSTEQGAGETQYF	TGTGCCAGCAGCACAGAACAGGGGGCGGGAGAGACCCAGTACTTC
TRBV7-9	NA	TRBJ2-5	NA	CASSLGSQETQYF	TGTGCCAGCAGCTTAGGATCCCAAGAGACCCAGTACTTC
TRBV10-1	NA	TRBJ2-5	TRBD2	CASSDTVRLAGRETQYF	TGCGCCAGCAGTGACACTGTACGACTAGCGGGAAGAGAGACCCAGTACTTC
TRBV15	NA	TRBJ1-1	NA	CATSRDLGNEAFF	TGTGCCACCAGCAGAGATTTGGGGAATGAAGCTTTCTTT
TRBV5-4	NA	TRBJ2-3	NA	CASSLPGSATNQYTQYF	TGTGCCAGCAGCCTCCCCGGTAGTGCCACCAACCAGTATACGCAGTATTTT
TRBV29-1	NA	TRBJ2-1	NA	CSVGRNHAGNEQFF	TGCAGCGTGGGAAGAAATCACGCGGGCAATGAGCAGTTCTTC
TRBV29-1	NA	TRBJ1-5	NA	CSVGESNQPQHF	TGCAGCGTGGGGGAGAGCAATCAGCCCCAGCATTTT
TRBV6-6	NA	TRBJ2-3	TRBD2	CASTSSGPTDTQYF	TGTGCCAGCACCTCTAGCGGCCCCACAGATACGCAGTATTTT